Shown below are 15 T cell receptor beta chains from a single sample sequenced in a study of cytomegalovirus exposure and HLA in healthy donors. Amplification used 60 Vbeta primers and 13 Jbeta primers. Using immunoSEQ multiplex PCR, the repertoire was profiled, and TCRdb retains in-frame clones only, with some absent. The top ten clones hold around 13% of a sample with tens of thousands of clones, under 80% of them seen once. Sequenced sample: PBMCs. The receptors here all came from a male donor in good health and CMV-seropositive.

This clone is medium-sized within its sample. The CDR3 region has the DNA TGTGCCAGCAGCTTAGTATATGGTACGAGGCACGAGCAGTACTTC. This encodes CASSLVYGTRHEQYF. J is TRBJ2-7 and V is TRBV11-2; no definite D call. The CDR3 is 15 amino acids. The germline V gene has CDR1 SGHAT and CDR2 FQNNGV. V gave up 1 base and J gave up 5 bases, with 15 bases separating them.

This clone was observed a single time. The CDR3 DNA follows: TGTGCCAGCACCACCGGGACAGACTTCCATGAGCAGTTCTTC. It is translated as CASTTGTDFHEQFF. The gene calls are TRBV6-1 and TRBJ2-1, with 7 bases fitting TRBD1. CDR3 size: 14 residues. Trimming cost V 7 bases and J 8 bases; bases outside gene matches: 11. The germline gives CDR1 MNHNS, CDR2 SASEGT.

The rearrangement uses TRBV9 and TRBJ2-1; 8 bases fit TRBD1. The CDR3 sequence is 14 residues long. J lost 4 bases, V lost 4 bases, and 4 bases had no gene match. CDR1 is SGDLS and CDR2 is YYNGEE in the germline V gene. The CDR3 DNA follows: TGTGCCAGCAGCCCAGGACAGGGATACAATGAGCAGTTCTTC. It encodes CASSPGQGYNEQFF.

The chain carries TRBV19 and TRBJ2-1; D is possibly TRBD2 (6 bases). The CDR3 is made up of 13 amino acids. V lost 6 bases, J lost 6 bases, and 12 bases lay in between. CDR1 is LNHDA, CDR2 SQIVND, per germline (reference sequence). The CDR3 loop is CASRRTTSNEQFF. CDR3 DNA: TGTGCCAGTAGGCGGACTACCTCCAATGAGCAGTTCTTC.

This clone was picked up one time. This sequence joins TRBV10-3 and TRBJ1-4; D gene ambiguous. Germline V CDR1 and CDR2: ENHRY, SYGVKD. This CDR3 has 12 amino acids. V lost 2 bases and J 10 bases, leaving 8 bases between the germline ends. The CDR3 here is CAISEGRGKLFF. For the CDR3, the DNA is TGTGCCATCAGTGAGGGCCGGGGAAAACTGTTTTTT.

The CDR3 DNA is TGTGCCAGCTTCGGGGTAGTCCGAACAAATGAGCAGTTCTTC. Translation: CASFGVVRTNEQFF. This sequence joins TRBV2 and TRBJ2-1, with D maybe TRBD2 (5 bases). The CDR3 has 14 residues. The V and J ends lost 8 bases and 7 bases respectively, with 18 bases between them. The germline gives CDR1 SNHLY, CDR2 FYNNEI.

The gene calls are TRBV7-7 and TRBJ2-7; 15 bases are a match to TRBD2. Germline V gene data show CDR1 as SSHAT and CDR2 as FNYEAQ (reference sequence). Germline trimming cut 1 base from V and 6 bases from J; bases unmatched to any gene: 1. The CDR3 is 15 amino acids. DNA for the CDR3: TGTGCCAGCAGCTTAGGGGGACTAGCGGGGGGCGAGCAGTACTTC. Amino acids: CASSLGGLAGGEQYF.

The V call is TRBV14, the J call TRBJ1-4, with a tentative D call TRBD1 (5 bases). CDR1 is SGHDN and CDR2 is FVKESK in the germline V gene. The CDR3 contains 14 residues. The V end was cut by 3 bases, the J end by 8 bases, with 13 bases between. CDR3 in amino acids: CASSHPGLGEKLFF. CDR3 nucleotides: TGTGCCAGCAGCCATCCGGGACTGGGGGAAAAACTGTTTTTT.

V is TRBV27 and J is TRBJ2-1; 8 bases map to TRBD2. The CDR3 is made up of 15 amino acids. V was pared by 5 bases and J by 4 bases, with 7 bases of the junction left unmatched. Germline-derived CDR1 and CDR2 are MNHEY and SMNVEV (reference sequence). CDR3 in DNA: TGTGCCAGCAGTATCCGGACTAGCCTTTACAATGAGCAGTTCTTC. Protein product: CASSIRTSLYNEQFF.

The CDR3 reads CASSEGQADTQYF. CDR3 bases: TGTGCCAGCAGCGAGGGACAGGCAGATACGCAGTATTTT. The chain couples TRBV5-4 to TRBJ2-3; TRBD1 matches at 8 bases. Germline CDR1 and CDR2: SGHNT and YYREEE (reference sequence). Trimming took 4 bases from V and 4 from J; bases not matched to a gene: 2. The CDR3 loop spans 13 amino acids.

V usage is TRBV7-8 and J usage is TRBJ2-7; 9 nucleotides line up with TRBD1. Per germline, CDR1 SGHVS and CDR2 FQNEAQ. Losses at the gene ends were 3 bases for V and 0 bases for J; bases not matched to a gene: 6. This CDR3 spans 16 amino acids. The CDR3, as DNA: TGTGCCAGCAGCTTGGGAGGGACAGGGAGCTCCTACGAGCAGTACTTC. It encodes CASSLGGTGSSYEQYF.

J is TRBJ2-2 and V is TRBV10-2; 10 nucleotides line up with TRBD2. CDR3 length equals 14 residues. J was trimmed by 2 bases and V by 6 bases; bases with no gene match: 0. The germline V gene encodes CDR1 WSHSY and CDR2 SAAADI. The CDR3 spells CASRLAGNTGELFF. The CDR3 nucleotides read TGCGCCAGCAGACTAGCGGGAAACACCGGGGAGCTGTTTTTT.

This clone was observed a few times. The V gene is TRBV7-2, the J gene TRBJ2-5; 8 nucleotides agree with TRBD2. V shed 2 bases and J 9 bases; nucleotides not matched to a gene: 14. Per germline, CDR1 SGHTA and CDR2 FQGNSA. This CDR3 has 16 residues. The chain's CDR3 is CASSLHFGTRRGAQYF. The CDR3 region has the DNA TGTGCCAGCAGCTTACACTTCGGGACTAGGCGGGGGGCCCAGTACTTC.

The rearrangement joins TRBV4-2 to TRBJ2-7; 9 bases are a match to TRBD1. CDR1 LGHNA and CDR2 YNFKEQ come from the germline V gene. The V and J ends lost 4 bases and 1 base, in that order; junction bases with no gene match: 5. CDR3 length: 15 amino acids. As DNA, the CDR3 is TGTGCCAGCAGCCCGGGACAGGGAACTTCCTACGAGCAGTACTTC. Amino acid sequence: CASSPGQGTSYEQYF.

The chain is built from TRBV29-1 and TRBJ2-3; 12 positions agree with TRBD2. V dropped 7 bases and J dropped 4; count of bases not matched to a gene: 9. CDR3 length: 15 residues. CDR1 is SQVTM, CDR2 ANQGSEA, per germline. The CDR3 here is CSAPGASGGADTQYF. In nucleotides, the CDR3 is TGCAGCGCCCCAGGAGCTAGCGGGGGGGCAGATACGCAGTATTTT.